The T cell receptor (beta chain) described here comes from a study of blood T cells in healthy people across ages. Study-level points and caveats: Estimates of total diversity, which came from one million sequenced T cells, were considered to be underestimates. Naive and antigen-experienced cells were not separated, limiting conclusive comparison.

Per the germline V gene, CDR1 is SGHDN and CDR2 is FVKESK. Trimming removed 3 bases at V and 8 bases at J, with 9 bases between. The CDR3 consists of 12 residues. Note on this clonotype: Its antigen is not known.

Combining a sample-barcoded 5' primer with a J-beta primer mix, a second PCR ran for about 6 to 12 cycles. Each of the cDNA molecules was tagged by a template-switch adaptor with 12 random nucleotides. TCRdb independently ran MiXCR on the 5' RACE reads; one entry per CDR3 protein. The sample includes 1.5 million to 2 million distinct CDR3 sequences, about two fifths of them seen just once. The sample consisted of blood. The chain carries TRBV14 and TRBJ2-3; D gene ambiguous. The TCR originated in a human donor in good health. Written as DNA, the CDR3 is TGTGCCAGCAGCCAGTTCATTGGTACGCAGTATTTT. It specifies CASSQFIGTQYF.